This TCR beta chain is from a study of blood T cell repertoires in COVID-19. For the study at large: COVID-19 samples, acute and convalescent, were from the United States, Italy and Spain. PBMCs, B-cell-depleted T cells, or T cells provided the cDNA or gDNA that made up the material.

CDR3 length: 12 amino acids. V was trimmed by 1 base and J by 10 bases, leaving 10 bases between them. CDR1 is LGHNA, CDR2 YSLEER, per germline. Original processing methods: Reference gene primers were amplified, and this amplification served to estimate nucleated cell counts. Sequencing used immunoSEQ multiplex PCR; TCRdb keeps in-frame clones, though not all of them. The V and J calls and clone size were taken over from that table, and D and trimming were inferred from the DNA. The sample has 170,000 or so clones, just under 80% seen once. V is TRBV4-3 and J is TRBJ1-2, with D unclear. Sample: peripheral blood. This clonotype was obtained from a man between 65 and 85 years old with active or convalescent COVID-19. The CDR3 bases are TGCGCCAGCAGCCAAGCTGGCGGAGCCTACACCTTC. Amino acid sequence: CASSQAGGAYTF.